Listed below are T cell receptor beta chains from one sample, sequenced in a study of cytomegalovirus exposure and HLA in healthy donors. TCRdb keeps only in-frame clones here, not all; method: immunoSEQ multiplex PCR. The top ten hold around 3% of the sample, which has around 150,000 clones, roughly 70% seen once. The sample consisted of PBMCs. All receptors derive from a middle-aged woman in good health and CMV-seropositive. Both conserved end residues are part of each CDR3. D genes are given only for firm matches. The listing skips clone size in some rows; elsewhere it reads once, few, many or a size class.

clone size: NA
J gene: TRBJ2-2
V gene: TRBV28
D gene: TRBD1
CDR3 length: 17
CDR3 protein: CASKSPGTGGRTGELFF
CDR3 DNA: TGTGCCAGCAAATCCCCTGGGACAGGGGGCCGAACCGGGGAGCTGTTTTTT

clone size: NA
J gene: TRBJ2-3
V gene: TRBV10-3
D gene: TRBD2
CDR3 length: 15
CDR3 protein: CAISQLLAGVDTQYF
CDR3 DNA: TGTGCCATCAGTCAGCTACTAGCGGGAGTGGATACGCAGTATTTT

clone size: NA
J gene: TRBJ1-1
V gene: TRBV7-2
D gene: NA
CDR3 length: 15
CDR3 protein: CASSLAGAGNTEAFF
CDR3 DNA: TGTGCCAGCAGCTTAGCGGGGGCAGGGAACACTGAAGCTTTCTTT

clone size: NA
J gene: TRBJ1-5
V gene: TRBV6-7
D gene: NA
CDR3 length: 19
CDR3 protein: CASSTTPTVSKGTNQPQHF
CDR3 DNA: TGTGCCAGCAGTACAACTCCGACAGTTTCAAAGGGAACTAATCAGCCCCAGCATTTT

clone size: few
J gene: TRBJ1-5
V gene: TRBV10-1
D gene: NA
CDR3 length: 15
CDR3 protein: CASSPIGGNNQPQHF
CDR3 DNA: TGCGCCAGCAGCCCAATCGGGGGGAACAATCAGCCCCAGCATTTT

clone size: NA
J gene: TRBJ1-2
V gene: TRBV6-1
D gene: TRBD1
CDR3 length: 14
CDR3 protein: CASRAGQAVEGYPF
CDR3 DNA: TGTGCCAGCAGGGCCGGACAGGCAGTAGAGGGCTACCCCTTC

clone size: NA
J gene: TRBJ1-2
V gene: TRBV11-2
D gene: NA
CDR3 length: 13
CDR3 protein: CASSLGGQKGYTF
CDR3 DNA: TGTGCCAGCAGCTTAGGCGGACAGAAGGGCTACACCTTC

clone size: once
J gene: TRBJ1-1
V gene: TRBV19
D gene: TRBD1
CDR3 length: 14
CDR3 protein: CASSRTGGFAEAFF
CDR3 DNA: TGTGCCAGTAGTAGGACAGGGGGCTTCGCTGAAGCTTTCTTT

clone size: once
J gene: TRBJ2-1
V gene: TRBV4-1
D gene: NA
CDR3 length: 13
CDR3 protein: CASSLPGGNEQFF
CDR3 DNA: TGCGCCAGCAGCCTCCCCGGAGGCAATGAGCAGTTCTTC

clone size: NA
J gene: TRBJ2-3
V gene: TRBV5-1
D gene: TRBD2
CDR3 length: 16
CDR3 protein: CASAEGAGASSDTQYF
CDR3 DNA: TGCGCCAGCGCCGAAGGAGCGGGGGCCTCCTCGGATACGCAGTATTTT

clone size: NA
J gene: TRBJ1-2
V gene: TRBV28
D gene: TRBD1
CDR3 length: 13
CDR3 protein: CASTVGQGRGYTF
CDR3 DNA: TGTGCCAGCACCGTCGGACAGGGTCGTGGCTACACCTTC

clone size: NA
J gene: TRBJ2-3
V gene: TRBV7-2
D gene: NA
CDR3 length: 17
CDR3 protein: CASSLFLIGRAQDTQYF
CDR3 DNA: TGTGCCAGCAGCTTATTTTTGATAGGGCGGGCCCAAGATACGCAGTATTTT

clone size: NA
J gene: TRBJ1-2
V gene: TRBV6-6
D gene: NA
CDR3 length: 13
CDR3 protein: CASSYGGVGGYTF
CDR3 DNA: TGTGCCAGCAGTTACGGAGGGGTGGGTGGCTACACCTTC

clone size: once
J gene: TRBJ2-4
V gene: TRBV4-3
D gene: NA
CDR3 length: 15
CDR3 protein: CASSQGAGVENIQYF
CDR3 DNA: TGCGCCAGCAGCCAAGGGGCAGGGGTCGAGAACATTCAGTACTTC

clone size: few
J gene: TRBJ2-1
V gene: TRBV4-3
D gene: TRBD2
CDR3 length: 17
CDR3 protein: CASSQGTSGGSYNEQFF
CDR3 DNA: TGCGCCAGCAGCCAAGGGACTAGCGGGGGCTCCTACAATGAGCAGTTCTTC

clone size: few
J gene: TRBJ2-7
V gene: TRBV19
D gene: TRBD1
CDR3 length: 14
CDR3 protein: CASSTGTGGNEQYF
CDR3 DNA: TGTGCCAGTAGTACCGGGACAGGGGGCAACGAGCAGTACTTC

clone size: NA
J gene: TRBJ1-5
V gene: TRBV2
D gene: TRBD1
CDR3 length: 13
CDR3 protein: CASSRQGGQPQHF
CDR3 DNA: TGTGCCAGCAGTCGACAGGGTGGCCAGCCCCAGCATTTT

clone size: once
J gene: TRBJ2-3
V gene: TRBV7-3
D gene: NA
CDR3 length: 15
CDR3 protein: CASSPSRGPEDTQYF
CDR3 DNA: TGTGCCAGCAGCCCGAGTCGAGGGCCCGAAGATACGCAGTATTTT

clone size: NA
J gene: TRBJ2-5
V gene: TRBV12-5
D gene: NA
CDR3 length: 18
CDR3 protein: CASGLVHFGAFPLQTQYF
CDR3 DNA: TGTGCTAGTGGTTTGGTACACTTTGGGGCCTTCCCTCTTCAGACCCAGTACTTC

clone size: NA
J gene: TRBJ2-5
V gene: TRBV12-5
D gene: TRBD2
CDR3 length: 18
CDR3 protein: CASGFTVPGLAGRETQYF
CDR3 DNA: TGTGCTAGTGGTTTTACTGTGCCGGGACTAGCGGGAAGAGAGACCCAGTACTTC

clone size: NA
J gene: TRBJ1-4
V gene: TRBV9
D gene: NA
CDR3 length: 16
CDR3 protein: CASSVDSGRLNEKLFF
CDR3 DNA: TGTGCCAGCAGCGTAGATAGCGGCAGGTTGAATGAAAAACTGTTTTTT

clone size: NA
J gene: TRBJ2-2
V gene: TRBV9
D gene: TRBD1
CDR3 length: 17
CDR3 protein: CASSTDRGPVNTGELFF
CDR3 DNA: TGTGCCAGCAGTACGGACAGGGGCCCCGTCAACACCGGGGAGCTGTTTTTT

clone size: NA
J gene: TRBJ1-3
V gene: TRBV2
D gene: NA
CDR3 length: 14
CDR3 protein: CASSDWGPGNTIYF
CDR3 DNA: TGTGCCAGCAGCGACTGGGGGCCCGGAAACACCATATATTTT

clone size: NA
J gene: TRBJ1-2
V gene: TRBV29-1
D gene: TRBD1
CDR3 length: 13
CDR3 protein: CSAAQGAAYGYTF
CDR3 DNA: TGCAGCGCCGCACAGGGGGCAGCATATGGCTACACCTTC

clone size: NA
J gene: TRBJ1-5
V gene: TRBV7-2
D gene: TRBD1
CDR3 length: 14
CDR3 protein: CASSLGGDRQPQHF
CDR3 DNA: TGTGCCAGCAGCTTAGGAGGGGACAGGCAGCCCCAGCATTTT

clone size: few
J gene: TRBJ1-2
V gene: TRBV5-6
D gene: NA
CDR3 length: 13
CDR3 protein: CASSLLGGDGYTF
CDR3 DNA: TGTGCCAGCAGCTTGCTGGGGGGGGATGGCTACACCTTC

clone size: NA
J gene: TRBJ1-6
V gene: TRBV4-1
D gene: NA
CDR3 length: 15
CDR3 protein: CASSQQGVGNSPLNF
CDR3 DNA: TGCGCCAGCAGCCAACAAGGGGTAGGAAATTCACCCCTCAACTTT

clone size: few
J gene: TRBJ2-7
V gene: TRBV9
D gene: TRBD2
CDR3 length: 14
CDR3 protein: CASSPGGLAAEQYF
CDR3 DNA: TGTGCCAGCAGCCCCGGGGGACTAGCGGCCGAGCAGTACTTC

clone size: NA
J gene: TRBJ2-7
V gene: TRBV6-5
D gene: NA
CDR3 length: 15
CDR3 protein: CASSYSITGTYEQYF
CDR3 DNA: TGTGCCAGCAGTTACTCGATAACGGGTACCTACGAGCAGTACTTC

clone size: NA
J gene: TRBJ1-4
V gene: TRBV7-9
D gene: TRBD1
CDR3 length: 14
CDR3 protein: CASTRTGGDEKLFF
CDR3 DNA: TGTGCCAGCACCAGGACAGGGGGGGATGAAAAACTGTTTTTT

clone size: NA
J gene: TRBJ1-5
V gene: TRBV18
D gene: TRBD1
CDR3 length: 15
CDR3 protein: CASSTGTGTSQPQHF
CDR3 DNA: TGTGCCAGCTCAACCGGGACAGGGACAAGCCAGCCCCAGCATTTT

clone size: NA
J gene: TRBJ2-6
V gene: TRBV11-2
D gene: NA
CDR3 length: 14
CDR3 protein: CASSPTRGGRVLTF
CDR3 DNA: TGTGCCAGCAGCCCTACCCGCGGAGGGAGAGTCCTGACTTTC

clone size: NA
J gene: TRBJ1-6
V gene: TRBV6-5
D gene: NA
CDR3 length: 15
CDR3 protein: CASSYRPGSNSPLNF
CDR3 DNA: TGTGCCAGCAGTTACCGGCCGGGAAGCAATTCACCCCTCAACTTT